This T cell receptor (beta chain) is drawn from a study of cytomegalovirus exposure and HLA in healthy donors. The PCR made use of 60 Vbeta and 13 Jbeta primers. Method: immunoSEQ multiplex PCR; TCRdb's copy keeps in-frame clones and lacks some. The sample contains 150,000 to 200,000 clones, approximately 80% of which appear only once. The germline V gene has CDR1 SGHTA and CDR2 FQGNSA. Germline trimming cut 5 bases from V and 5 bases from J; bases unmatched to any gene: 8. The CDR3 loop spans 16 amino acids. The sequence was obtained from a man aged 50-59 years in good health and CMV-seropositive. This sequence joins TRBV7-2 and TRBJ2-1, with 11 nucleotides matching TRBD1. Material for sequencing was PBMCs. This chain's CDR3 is CASSARTGGVNNEQFF. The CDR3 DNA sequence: TGTGCCAGCAGCGCACGGACAGGGGGCGTAAACAATGAGCAGTTCTTC.